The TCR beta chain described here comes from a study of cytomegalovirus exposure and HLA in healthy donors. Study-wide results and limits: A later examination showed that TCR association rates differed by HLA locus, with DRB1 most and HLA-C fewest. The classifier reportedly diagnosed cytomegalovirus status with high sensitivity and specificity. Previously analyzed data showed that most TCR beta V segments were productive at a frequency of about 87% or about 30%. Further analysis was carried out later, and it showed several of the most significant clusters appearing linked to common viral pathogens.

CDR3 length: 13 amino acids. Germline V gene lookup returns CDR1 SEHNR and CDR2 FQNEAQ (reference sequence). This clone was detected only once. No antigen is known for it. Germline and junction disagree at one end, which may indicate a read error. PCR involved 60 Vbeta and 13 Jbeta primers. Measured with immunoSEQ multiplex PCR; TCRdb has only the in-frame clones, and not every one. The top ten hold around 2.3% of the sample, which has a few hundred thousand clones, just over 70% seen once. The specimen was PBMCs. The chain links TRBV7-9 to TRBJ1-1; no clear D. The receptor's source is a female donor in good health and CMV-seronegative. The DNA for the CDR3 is TGTTCCAGCAGCTTAGCCAAGAACACTGAAGCTTTCTTT. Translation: CSSSLAKNTEAFF.